The source of this TCR beta chain is a study of blood T cells in healthy people across ages. Looking at the study overall: For every two T cells, template switching captured about one barcoded beta molecule.

The use of a sample-barcoded 5' primer and a J-beta primer mix characterized a second PCR of 7 to 11 cycles. TCRdb re-analysed the 5' RACE reads in MiXCR, keeping a single row per CDR3 protein. Here the sample spans around 1.1 million distinct CDR3 sequences, roughly two fifths being singletons. The V end lost 7 bases, the J end lost 1 base, and 10 bases lay between the germline ends. Germline V gene lookup returns CDR1 ENHRY and CDR2 SYGVKD. The CDR3 has 13 residues. The chain recombines TRBV10-3 with TRBJ1-1; possible D gene TRBD1, 6 bases. Sequencing was performed on blood. The clonotype originates from a man between 18 and 35 years old in good health. In nucleotides, the CDR3 is TGTGCCATCACGGGGGCCCCGAACACTGAAGCTTTCTTT. Its protein product is CAITGAPNTEAFF.